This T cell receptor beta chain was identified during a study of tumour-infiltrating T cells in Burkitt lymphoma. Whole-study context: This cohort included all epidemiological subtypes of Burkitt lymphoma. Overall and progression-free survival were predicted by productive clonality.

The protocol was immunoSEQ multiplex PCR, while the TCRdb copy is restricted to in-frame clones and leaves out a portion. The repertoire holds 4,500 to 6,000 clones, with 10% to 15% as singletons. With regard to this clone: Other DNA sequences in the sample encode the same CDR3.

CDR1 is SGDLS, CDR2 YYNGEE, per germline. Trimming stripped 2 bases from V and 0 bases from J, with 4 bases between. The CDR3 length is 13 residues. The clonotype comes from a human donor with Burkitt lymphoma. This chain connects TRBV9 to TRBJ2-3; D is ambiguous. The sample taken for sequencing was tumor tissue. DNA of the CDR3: TGTGCCAGCAGCGTCACAAGCACAGATACGCAGTATTTT. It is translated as CASSVTSTDTQYF.